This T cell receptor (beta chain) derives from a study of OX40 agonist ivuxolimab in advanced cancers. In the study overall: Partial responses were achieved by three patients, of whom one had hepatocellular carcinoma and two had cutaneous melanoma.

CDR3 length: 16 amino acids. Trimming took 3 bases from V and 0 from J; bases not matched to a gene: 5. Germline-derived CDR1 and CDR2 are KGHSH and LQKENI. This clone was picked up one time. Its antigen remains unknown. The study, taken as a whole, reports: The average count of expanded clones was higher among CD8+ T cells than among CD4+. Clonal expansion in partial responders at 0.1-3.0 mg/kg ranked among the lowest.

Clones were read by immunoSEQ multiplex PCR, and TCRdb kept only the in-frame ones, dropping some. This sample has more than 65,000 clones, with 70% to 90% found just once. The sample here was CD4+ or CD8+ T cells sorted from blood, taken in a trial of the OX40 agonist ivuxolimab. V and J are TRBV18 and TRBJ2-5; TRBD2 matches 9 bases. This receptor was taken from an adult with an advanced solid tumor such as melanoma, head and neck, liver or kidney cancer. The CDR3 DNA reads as TGTGCCAGCTCACCGCGGGCGGGAGGGTACCAAGAGACCCAGTACTTC. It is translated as CASSPRAGGYQETQYF.